This T cell receptor (beta chain) was captured by sequencing in a study of blood T cell repertoires in COVID-19 (TCRdb year 2020). In the study overall: Samples from collaborators originated in the United States, Italy and Spain and spanned both the acute and convalescent phases of COVID-19. A de-identified subject ID, COVID-19 status, age in years and sex were almost always included in the sample metadata. The samples were drawn from two sources: the first 160 participants of the ongoing ImmuneRACE study, and 950 to 1,500 subjects contributed by 6 global collaborators. The material from the prospective study consisted of cDNA or gDNA derived from T cells, B-cell-depleted T cells, or PBMCs. Deeply sampled blood TCRbeta repertoires from subjects exposed to, actively infected with, or recovered from COVID-19 were included in the dataset. HLA class I and class II types, where available, came from metadata supplied by the sample provider rather than from assay-based typing. The repertoires were released in a freely available public database intended as a resource for research on the immune response to SARS-CoV-2.

The research as a whole found: How much clinical and demographic metadata was included differed by source and by participant, and the metadata was provided uncurated.

Concerning this clone itself: No cognate antigen has been identified for it. No much larger clone is present one base from it, and per-base qualities are unavailable.

TCRbeta CDR3 regions were amplified from genomic DNA by means of the immunoSEQ Assay, a bias-controlled multiplex PCR. As for the original processing: Within the assay, amplification of reference gene primers was used to estimate how many nucleated cells each sample contained. To quantify the absolute abundance of each unique TCRbeta CDR3 rearrangement, sequence reads were collapsed and filtered. For each sample, productive Simpson clonality was calculated as the square root of Simpson's diversity index over productive rearrangements. TCRdb retrieved this table from immuneACCESS and kept in-frame rearrangements only. Not all clones are present; in checked studies, unresolved V genes account for under half, and no reason is known for the remainder. V, J and clone size reflect that table, while D and trimming were determined from the DNA. A total of 110,000 to 150,000 clones appear in this sample, approximately 85% of them only once. The ten largest clones capture over 2.5% of the sample.

Each collaborating institution followed its own protocols to collect whole blood in K2EDTA tubes. For TCRbeta analysis, collaborators shipped samples as frozen whole blood, isolated PBMCs, or DNA extracted from either of those sample types. Trimming accounts for 1 base at V and 9 bases at J, while the number of junction bases matched to no gene is 12. Including cysteine and phenylalanine, the CDR3 has 16 amino acids. The kept DNA is CDR3 alone, 48 bases in frame from the first base. The CDR1 and CDR2 encoded by the germline V gene (reference sequence) are LGHDT and YNNKEL. Sequencing was carried out using peripheral blood. This chain joins TRBV3-1 (or the pseudogene TRBV3-2) to TRBJ2-7; 10 middle bases align to TRBD2. This clonotype originated in a man aged 45-65 years with acute or convalescent COVID-19. The DNA sequence reads TGTGCCAGCAGCCAAGGGGCTGCTAGCGGGGGTTTTGCGCAGTACTTC. Its protein product is CASSQGAASGGFAQYF.